This passage covers 25 T cell receptor beta chains from one sample sequenced in a study of radiotherapy plus CTLA-4 blockade in lung cancer. Clones were sequenced by immunoSEQ multiplex PCR, and TCRdb holds only the in-frame ones, with some missing. The table has 75,000 to 80,000 clones, approximately 86% seen once. The sequenced sample was peripheral blood, obtained from a patient treated with radiotherapy plus ipilimumab. These receptors all come from a human donor with non-small cell lung cancer who had stable disease on radiotherapy plus ipilimumab.

The rearrangement joins TRBV7-2 to TRBJ2-2; D is perhaps TRBD1 (5 bases). This CDR3 has 17 residues. Germline-derived CDR1 and CDR2 are SGHTA and FQGNSA. Trimming took 1 base from V and 3 from J, leaving 15 bases between them. Here the CDR3 reads CASSLEAGNPHTGELFF. CDR3 sequence (DNA): TGTGCCAGCAGCTTAGAGGCAGGGAACCCTCACACCGGGGAGCTGTTTTTT.

This chain links TRBV11-1 with TRBJ2-1; TRBD2 might be the D (6 bases). The V end was cut by 3 bases, the J end by 7 bases, with 10 bases between. Looked up from germline, CDR1 is SGHAT and CDR2 is FQDESV (reference sequence). This CDR3 is 13 amino acids long. For the CDR3, the DNA is TGTGCCAGCAGCTTCCGCCGGGGGAATGAGCAGTTCTTC. Its translation: CASSFRRGNEQFF.

The V call is TRBV6-1, the J call TRBJ2-7; TRBD2 agrees at 8 bases. CDR3 length equals 13 residues. Germline assignment: CDR1 MNHNS and CDR2 SASEGT. V shed 10 bases, J shed 2 bases, and the junction held 7 bases outside the gene matches. Here the CDR3 reads CAIPGLGAYEQYF. The CDR3 region has the DNA TGTGCCATCCCGGGACTAGGCGCCTACGAGCAGTACTTC.

This chain joins TRBV21-1 and TRBJ1-3; TRBD1 reflects the table's D call only, with no check against the DNA. TRBV21-1 is assigned pseudogene status. CDR3 size: 18 residues. The CDR3 DNA reads TGTGCCAGCAGCAAAGTTTACGGGACAGAGCAAGTAGAAAACACCATATATTTT. Translated: CASSKVYGTEQVENTIYF.

J is TRBJ2-4 and V is TRBV6-6, with D unresolved. The CDR3 is 13 amino acids. Germline CDR1 and CDR2: MNHNY and SVGAGI (reference sequence). Trimming took off 8 bases at V and 8 bases at J, with 16 bases between the two ends. The CDR3 nucleotides read TGTGCCAGCGGCCGGAAGGGCGAGGACATTCAGTACTTC. Protein: CASGRKGEDIQYF.

This chain links TRBV6-5 with TRBJ1-1; D is ambiguous. There are 11 residues in the CDR3. The germline V and J ends were trimmed by 8 bases and 6 bases, with 10 bases remaining between them. CDR1 is MNHEY and CDR2 is SVGAGI in the germline V gene. CDR3 in DNA: TGTGCCAGCGGGGAAGTTTCTGAAGCTTTCTTT. Protein product: CASGEVSEAFF.

V gene TRBV2 combines with J gene TRBJ2-7; 10 bases align to TRBD2. Germline CDR1 is SNHLY and CDR2 is FYNNEI. This CDR3 has 14 residues. The V gene end was trimmed by 7 bases and the J gene end by 3 bases; junction bases not matched to a gene: 6. The CDR3 region is CASTDWTSGYEQYF. Written as DNA, the CDR3 is TGTGCCAGCACCGACTGGACTAGCGGCTACGAGCAGTACTTC.

The chain carries TRBV6-4 and TRBJ1-2; D gene ambiguous. Germline V gene data show CDR1 as MRHNA and CDR2 as SNTAGT. The CDR3 extends over 13 amino acids. Trimming removed 4 bases at V and 8 bases at J, with 14 bases between. CDR3 DNA: TGTGCCAGCAGTGCTGAGCTGGGTTTGGGCTACACCTTC. Encoded protein: CASSAELGLGYTF.

This chain connects TRBV19 to TRBJ1-1; D gene uncertain. This CDR3 region has 13 residues. V lost 6 bases, J lost 2 bases, and 10 bases lay in between. CDR1 is LNHDA, CDR2 SQIVND, per germline (reference sequence). The CDR3 DNA is TGTGCCAGTAGGACACCAAAAAACACTGAAGCTTTCTTT. Translation: CASRTPKNTEAFF.

V usage is TRBV9 and J usage is TRBJ1-1, with D unclear. The V end was cut by 0 bases, the J end by 0 bases, with 15 bases between. The CDR3 runs to 17 residues. Looked up from germline, CDR1 is SGDLS and CDR2 is YYNGEE. In DNA, the CDR3 is TGTGCCAGCAGCGTAGGAATGGGTGCCGGTATGAACACTGAAGCTTTCTTT. It is translated as CASSVGMGAGMNTEAFF.

CDR3 DNA: TGCAGCGTAGGCCAGGGGTACAATTCACCCCTCCACTTT. Translation gives CSVGQGYNSPLHF. The chain couples TRBV29-1 to TRBJ1-6, with D possibly TRBD1 on 6 matching bases. Trimming stripped 6 bases from V and 7 bases from J, with 13 bases between. Germline-derived CDR1 and CDR2 are SQVTM and ANQGSEA. The CDR3 length is 13 residues.

The chain carries TRBV12-5 and TRBJ2-1; 9 bases are shared with TRBD2. V trimming: 5 bases; J trimming: 7 bases; junction bases outside the gene matches: 12. The CDR3 spans 16 residues. Looked up from germline, CDR1 is LGHNT and CDR2 is FRNRAP. Written as DNA, the CDR3 is TGTGCTAGTGGTCCCCCTTTTCTAGCGGGGAGGAATGAGCAGTTCTTC. Translation: CASGPPFLAGRNEQFF.

As regards this clone: At one of its ends the junction is not consistent with the germline gene, which may arise from a read error. V is TRBV5-1 and J is TRBJ2-5; a possible D gene is TRBD2 (6 bases). The germline gives CDR1 SGHRS, CDR2 YFSETQ. CDR3 size: 14 residues. CDR3 sequence (DNA): TGCGCCAGCACCTTGGAGGGCGACGGTGAGACCCAGTACTTC. Protein sequence: CASTLEGDGETQYF.

The chain carries TRBV27 and TRBJ1-5; 10 bases match TRBD1. Germline CDR1 and CDR2: MNHEY and SMNVEV (reference sequence). Germline trimming cut 7 bases from V and 1 base from J; bases unmatched to any gene: 10. There are 17 residues in the CDR3. CDR3: CASMDGDRGLSNQPQHF. CDR3 in DNA: TGTGCCAGCATGGATGGAGACAGGGGGCTAAGCAATCAGCCCCAGCATTTT.

The rearrangement uses TRBV5-1 and TRBJ2-1, with 12 bases fitting TRBD1. The CDR3 extends over 20 amino acids. Germline-derived CDR1 and CDR2 are SGHRS and YFSETQ. V gave up 0 bases and J gave up 6 bases; unmatched junction bases: 16. The CDR3 DNA reads as TGCGCCAGCAGCTTGGCCGGGACAGGGGGCCAAGCGGGAGTCCGCAATGAGCAGTTCTTC. Amino acids: CASSLAGTGGQAGVRNEQFF.

The rearrangement uses TRBV10-1 and TRBJ2-3; TRBD2 matches at 10 bases. This CDR3 comprises 17 residues. Germline loops: CDR1 WNHNN, CDR2 SYGVQD (reference sequence). The V gene end was trimmed by 0 bases and the J gene end by 11 bases; junction bases not matched to a gene: 14. This chain's CDR3 is CASSESRERGGMKVQYF. Written as DNA, the CDR3 is TGCGCCAGCAGTGAGTCAAGGGAGCGGGGGGGCATGAAGGTGCAGTATTTT.

This clone came up once. The V gene is TRBV27, the J gene TRBJ2-3; D unclear. In germline, CDR1 is MNHEY, CDR2 SMNVEV (reference sequence). V was shortened by 7 bases and J by 0 bases, with 17 bases between the two germline ends. This CDR3 is 16 amino acids long. As DNA, the CDR3 is TGTGCCAGCACCCTTATCCCGGGCCTTAGCACAGATACGCAGTATTTT. Its translation: CASTLIPGLSTDTQYF.

The chain joins TRBV27 to TRBJ2-5; 8 positions agree with TRBD2. Germline values: CDR1 MNHEY, CDR2 SMNVEV (reference sequence). The CDR3 length is 15 residues. V lost 6 bases to trimming and J lost 5 bases; unmatched junction nucleotides: 11. CDR3 DNA: TGTGCCAGCAGCCGGACTAGCACTAGGGGGGAGACCCAGTACTTC. This encodes CASSRTSTRGETQYF.

The chain combines TRBV19 with TRBJ2-7; 10 positions match TRBD2. The V gene's germline CDR1 is LNHDA and CDR2 SQIVND (reference sequence). Losses at the gene ends were 4 bases for V and 1 base for J; bases not matched to a gene: 4. The CDR3 totals 15 residues. CDR3 DNA: TGTGCCAGTAGTACAAATAGCGGGAGGTCCTACGAGCAGTACTTC. Protein: CASSTNSGRSYEQYF.

The V call is TRBV19, the J call TRBJ2-5; D may match TRBD1 or TRBD2 (5 bases each). Trimming removed 0 bases at V and 2 bases at J, with 10 bases between. Germline CDR1 reads LNHDA; CDR2 reads SQIVND (reference sequence). CDR3 length equals 15 residues. CDR3 DNA sequence: TGTGCCAGTAGTATAGATCGGGGCCGACAAGAGACCCAGTACTTC. Translation gives CASSIDRGRQETQYF.

In this sample, this clone turned up a few times. The genes are TRBV30 and TRBJ2-7, with a weak D call TRBD1 (6 bases). The CDR3 runs 12 residues. V was pared by 1 base and J by 3 bases, with 7 bases between. Germline loops: CDR1 GTSNPN, CDR2 SVGIG (reference sequence). CDR3: CAWSEQGYEQYF. The CDR3 DNA reads as TGTGCCTGGAGTGAACAGGGCTACGAGCAGTACTTC.

The V and J genes are TRBV7-9 and TRBJ2-1; no definite D call. The CDR3 has 17 amino acids. Germline CDR1 SEHNR, CDR2 FQNEAQ (reference sequence). V was cut by 6 bases and J by 6 bases, with 24 bases left in between. The chain's CDR3 is CASRSISGDGRGNEQFF. The CDR3 DNA reads TGTGCCAGCAGATCGATTTCAGGAGACGGACGAGGCAATGAGCAGTTCTTC.

The J gene is TRBJ2-1, the V gene TRBV27; the match to TRBD2 covers 13 bases. Germline CDR1 reads MNHEY; CDR2 reads SMNVEV (reference sequence). CDR3 length: 14 amino acids. The V and J ends lost 4 bases and 10 bases, in that order; junction bases with no gene match: 4. DNA of the CDR3: TGTGCCAGCAGTTCATCACTAGCGGGAGGGGAGCAGTTCTTC. Its translation: CASSSSLAGGEQFF.

The chain couples TRBV7-8 to TRBJ1-2; D uncertain. Germline V gene lookup returns CDR1 SGHVS and CDR2 FQNEAQ. V was clipped by 0 bases and J by 9 bases, with 14 bases between them. This CDR3 comprises 14 residues. DNA for the CDR3: TGTGCCAGCAGCTTAGCGGAGACTATCGGGAGCTACACCTTC. Encoded protein: CASSLAETIGSYTF.

The V and J genes are TRBV2 and TRBJ1-2; TRBD1 agrees at 7 bases. CDR3 length: 13 residues. V shed 6 bases and J 8 bases; nucleotides not matched to a gene: 9. CDR1 and CDR2 from the germline V gene are SNHLY and FYNNEI. The CDR3 DNA reads TGTGCCAGCAGGAGGGACAGCGTAAGAGGCTACACCTTC. It translates to CASRRDSVRGYTF.